One and the same sample provided the 10 T cell receptor beta chains below, sequenced in a study of tumor-infiltrating lymphocytes in glioblastoma multiforme. Multiple V-beta primers and a C-beta primer amplified TCRB from RNA. MiXCR, applied by TCRdb to the multiplex PCR reads, yields one record per CDR3 protein. The sample carries about 32,000 distinct CDR3 sequences, around 60% recorded once. Input material: brain tumor tissue. The receptors shown here come from a male donor with glioblastoma.

V usage is TRBV28 and J usage is TRBJ2-3; 7 bases fit TRBD1. The trim removed 5 bases at V and 4 bases at J, leaving 9 bases unmatched. CDR1 is MDHEN, CDR2 SYDVKM, per germline. The length of the CDR3 is 15 residues. The CDR3 DNA follows: TGTGCCAGCAGTCCAGACAGGGCGATCCCAGATACGCAGTATTTT. As protein: CASSPDRAIPDTQYF. The variable domain in full, completed from reference TRBV28 and TRBJ2-3, reads DVKVTQSSRYLVKRTGEKVFLECVQDMDHENMFWYRQDPGLGLRLIYFSYDVKMKEKGDIPEGYSVSREKKERFSLILESASTNQTSMYLCASSPDRAIPDTQYFGPGTRLTVL.

Concerning this clonotype: Since no conserved phenylalanine or tryptophan closes the CDR3, a read error is the likely cause. Because the CDR3's place on the DNA is in doubt, the DNA is left out and the CDR3 is given as listed by TCRdb. The genes are TRBV10-3 and TRBJ2-7; the DNA was not compared with TRBD1, the D call given in the table. The CDR3 is made up of 12 amino acids, end residues included. Germline-derived CDR1 and CDR2 are ENHRY and SYGVKD. The CDR3 here is CAISESGQERYL.

Points on this clonotype: At one boundary the junction diverges from the germline segment, which might be a read error. This sequence joins TRBV6-1 and TRBJ2-1; tentatively, D is TRBD2 (5 bases). Germline CDR1 and CDR2: MNHNS and SASEGT. The CDR3 has 15 amino acids. The DNA of the CDR3 is TGTACCAGCAGTGATGGTTCAAGCGGCCATAATGAGCAGTTCTTC. This encodes CTSSDGSSGHNEQFF.

J is TRBJ1-2 and V is TRBV6-5, with a weak D call TRBD1 (5 bases). Germline V CDR1 and CDR2: MNHEY, SVGAGI. There are 13 residues in the CDR3. Deletions cut 1 base from V and 10 bases from J, with 13 bases between. The CDR3 sequence: CASSYFAGEDYTF. For the CDR3, the DNA is TGTGCCAGCAGTTACTTCGCGGGGGAAGACTACACCTTC.

This clonotype has a count of ten or more. V gene TRBV10-3 combines with J gene TRBJ2-7; unclear D gene. The CDR3 covers 11 residues. Trimming stripped 6 bases from V and 3 bases from J, with 6 bases between. Germline-derived CDR1 and CDR2 are ENHRY and SYGVKD. The CDR3 reads CAISPSYEQYF. CDR3 sequence (DNA): TGTGCCATCAGCCCGAGCTACGAGCAGTACTTC.

The V gene is TRBV20-1, the J gene TRBJ2-3; a weak D match, TRBD2 (5 bases). V dropped 0 bases and J dropped 7 bases, with 11 bases sitting between them. Germline loops: CDR1 DFQATT, CDR2 SNEGSKA (reference sequence). This CDR3 is built from 13 residues. Here the CDR3 reads CSARDMSGYTQYF. The CDR3 nucleotides are TGCAGTGCTAGAGATATGTCGGGGTATACGCAGTATTTT.

The rearrangement links TRBV5-4 to TRBJ2-1; D remains ambiguous. Trimming removed 6 bases at V and 10 bases at J, with 17 bases between. The V gene's germline CDR1 is SGHNT and CDR2 YYREEE (reference sequence). The CDR3 extends over 13 amino acids. The CDR3 reads CASIFTAVNEQFF. CDR3 in DNA: TGTGCCAGCATCTTTACGGCAGTTAACGAGCAGTTCTTC.

The chain carries TRBV7-3 and TRBJ2-1; 9 bases are shared with TRBD2. The length of the CDR3 is 17 residues. Germline V lookup: CDR1 SGHTA, CDR2 FQGTGA. V lost 5 bases and J lost 5; bases outside the gene matches: 13. CDR3 region: CASSRGPLREGNNEQFF. The CDR3 DNA follows: TGTGCCAGCAGCCGGGGCCCGTTGCGGGAGGGCAACAATGAGCAGTTCTTC.

About this clonotype: A read error may account for a junction end that differs from germline. The genes are TRBV20-1 and TRBJ1-1; D unresolved. Per germline, CDR1 DFQATT and CDR2 SNEGSKA (reference sequence). The CDR3 consists of 13 residues. The CDR3 spells CGARVGSNTEAFF. CDR3 DNA: TGCGGTGCTAGAGTCGGCAGCAACACTGAAGCTTTCTTC.

As to this clonotype: The CDR3 does not close with the conserved phenylalanine or tryptophan, likely indicating a read error. The rearrangement joins TRBV6-5 to TRBJ2-1; TRBD1 matches at 8 bases. V was clipped by 4 bases and J by 0 bases; unmatched bases: 2. Germline assignment: CDR1 MNHEY and CDR2 SVGAGI. The CDR3 loop spans 15 amino acids. The CDR3: CASSFGTGSYNEQFL. CDR3 coding DNA: TGTGCCAGCAGTTTTGGGACAGGCTCCTACAATGAGCAGTTCTTG.